These T cell receptor beta chains were read from a single sample in a study of response to subunit inactivated influenza vaccine. TCRdb used MiXCR to reprocess the RT-PCR reads, holding one entry per CDR3 protein. Here the sample spans about 540,000 distinct CDR3 sequences, around a quarter being singletons. These sequences were also reported in another study, on T cells expressing NK-cell markers.

The source was CD4+ T cells sorted from PBMCs, collected less than 13 days after vaccination. These receptor sequences come from a man aged 45-65 years who received an inactivated influenza vaccine. Both conserved end residues are part of each CDR3. D genes are given only for firm matches. Clone size is given for some rows only: seen once, a few or many times, or a class if the clone is expanded.

j_gene | abundance | v_gene | d_gene | CDR3nt | CDR3aa
TRBJ1-1 | . | TRBV12-3/TRBV12-4 | . | TGTGCCAGTGTAACACAGGGTAACACTGAAGCTTTCTTT | CASVTQGNTEAFF
TRBJ2-7 | . | TRBV3-1 | . | TGTGCCAGCCGAACCACCCCTGTTTCCTACGAGCAGTACTTC | CASRTTPVSYEQYF
TRBJ2-5 | . | TRBV11-2 | . | TGTGCCAGCAGCACTGGACCGATGCAAGAGACCCAGTACTTC | CASSTGPMQETQYF
TRBJ2-2 | few | TRBV12-3/TRBV12-4 | . | TGTGCCAGCAAACTTCTAGGGAGCGGGGAGCTGTTTTTT | CASKLLGSGELFF
TRBJ2-3 | many | TRBV5-1 | TRBD1 | TGCGCCAGCAGCTTGGGACAGGGGATAGATACGCAGTATTTT | CASSLGQGIDTQYF
TRBJ2-5 | few | TRBV10-3 | . | TGTGCCATCAGTGACAGCGCAGAGACCCAGTACTTC | CAISDSAETQYF
TRBJ2-4 | . | TRBV20-1 | TRBD2 | TGCAGTGTTATAGCGGGGGGGCGTAGCAACATTCAGTACTTC | CSVIAGGRSNIQYF
TRBJ2-2 | few | TRBV5-1 | . | TGCGCCAGCAGCTTGGGACAGCCCACCGGGGAGCTGTTTTTT | CASSLGQPTGELFF
TRBJ2-5 | . | TRBV5-1 | TRBD1 | TGCGCCAGCAGCTCCGGACAGGGGGCCTACCAAGAGACCCAGTACTTC | CASSSGQGAYQETQYF
TRBJ2-3 | few | TRBV4-2 | . | TGTGCCAGCAGCCAAGATCCGGGGGCCACAGATACGCAGTATTTT | CASSQDPGATDTQYF
TRBJ1-3 | few | TRBV5-1 | . | TGCGCCAGCAGCCGAGACAGGAGCTCTGGAAACACCATATATTTT | CASSRDRSSGNTIYF
TRBJ1-1 | . | TRBV6-1 | . | TGTGCCAGCCGCAAGGTACGGTACACTGAAGCTTTCTTT | CASRKVRYTEAFF
TRBJ2-3 | . | TRBV4-1 | TRBD2 | TGCGCCAGCAGCCAAGATCCCCTAGCGGGGGCCTCGCGGTATTTT | CASSQDPLAGASRYF
TRBJ2-4 | many | TRBV4-2 | . | TGTGCCAGCAGCCAAGATTCGAGGGCAATTCAGTACTTC | CASSQDSRAIQYF
TRBJ2-7 | few | TRBV6-1 | . | TGTGCCAGCTTGGAGATTGGTCGGGGCGAGCAGTACTTC | CASLEIGRGEQYF
TRBJ1-1 | . | TRBV7-2 | TRBD1 | TGTGCCAGCAGCTTCTCAGGGGGCTCGGGCACTGAAGCTTTCTTT | CASSFSGGSGTEAFF
TRBJ2-4 | few | TRBV7-2 | TRBD1 | TGTGCCAGCAGCCAAGACAGGGGGCTAGCCAAAAACATTCAGTACTTC | CASSQDRGLAKNIQYF
TRBJ2-1 | . | TRBV7-2 | . | TGTGCCAGCAGGCCCCCAGCTAGCAATGAGCAGTTCTTC | CASRPPASNEQFF
TRBJ2-2 | once | TRBV4-3 | . | TGCGCCAGCAGTCCCCAGGGGCTAATCGGGGAGCTGTTTTTT | CASSPQGLIGELFF
TRBJ2-1 | . | TRBV12-3/TRBV12-4 | . | TGTGCCAGCAGTTTAGCGGGGGCAGGGCTGAATGAGCAGTTCTTC | CASSLAGAGLNEQFF
TRBJ2-3 | few | TRBV4-3 | . | TGCGCCAGCAGCCAGGGGACCGGCACAGATACGCAGTATTTT | CASSQGTGTDTQYF
TRBJ2-3 | . | TRBV5-1 | . | TGCGCCAGCAGCTGGGAATCTCTGCAACGAACAGATACGCAGTATTTT | CASSWESLQRTDTQYF
TRBJ2-3 | . | TRBV29-1 | . | TGCAGCGTCCAAGGGGGGGGAACAGATACGCAGTATTTT | CSVQGGGTDTQYF
TRBJ2-5 | . | TRBV7-2 | . | TGTGCCAGCAGCTCGGGGGCCGGATTCCAAGAGACCCAGTACTTC | CASSSGAGFQETQYF
TRBJ2-7 | . | TRBV10-2 | TRBD1 | TGCGCCAGCAGTGACTCCGGGACAGGGGTCTACGAGCAGTACTTC | CASSDSGTGVYEQYF
TRBJ2-7 | few | TRBV7-9 | . | TGTGCCAGCAGCCCCGACCCGGGACCGTACGAGCAGTACTTC | CASSPDPGPYEQYF
TRBJ2-2 | many | TRBV7-9 | TRBD2 | TGTGCCAGCAGCTTACTAGCGGGAACCGGGGAGCTGTTTTTT | CASSLLAGTGELFF
TRBJ2-7 | . | TRBV28 | TRBD1 | TGTGCCACCAAACCCCAGGGGGCCTACGAGCAGTACTTC | CATKPQGAYEQYF
TRBJ2-7 | . | TRBV20-1 | TRBD1 | TGCAGTGCTACAAGGACAGGGGGGTCCTACGAGCAGTACTTC | CSATRTGGSYEQYF
TRBJ1-2 | . | TRBV9 | . | TGTGCCAGCAGCGTAGATGAGAGGGATCGCTACACCTTC | CASSVDERDRYTF
TRBJ2-6 | . | TRBV6-1 | . | TGTGCCAGCAGTGACCGCCATGGCTCTGGGGCCAACGTCCTGACTTTC | CASSDRHGSGANVLTF
TRBJ2-7 | few | TRBV2 | TRBD2 | TGTGCCACCGTGGGGAGGGTTGGCGAGCAGTACTTC | CATVGRVGEQYF
TRBJ1-2 | few | TRBV28 | TRBD1 | TGTGCCAGCAGCACAGGGGTCTATGGCTACACCTTC | CASSTGVYGYTF
TRBJ1-5 | few | TRBV20-1 | . | TGCAGTGCTCACCGGGCCCGCGGGCAGCCCCAGCATTTT | CSAHRARGQPQHF
TRBJ2-2 | . | TRBV6-2/TRBV6-3 | . | TGTGCCAGCACCAGGTCTAGACACACCGGGGAGCTGTTTTTT | CASTRSRHTGELFF
TRBJ2-4 | many | TRBV7-2 | TRBD2 | TGTGCCAGCAGCTTAGAGGGGACTAGGAACATTCAGTACTTC | CASSLEGTRNIQYF
TRBJ1-3 | . | TRBV6-5 | . | TGTGCCAGCAGTTACGGCGGGACGTTTGGAAACACCATATATTTT | CASSYGGTFGNTIYF
TRBJ2-7 | few | TRBV12-3/TRBV12-4 | TRBD1 | TGTGCCAGCAGTTTAGCCAAGGGACAGCCCTACGAGCAGTACTTC | CASSLAKGQPYEQYF
TRBJ2-1 | . | TRBV24-1 | TRBD2 | TGTGCCACCGAGACACCCACCGGCGGGGGGATTGGGAATGAGCAGTTCTTC | CATETPTGGGIGNEQFF
TRBJ2-7 | few | TRBV4-3 | . | TGCGCCAGCAGCCTTGGGTTGGGACAATCCGAGCAGTACTTC | CASSLGLGQSEQYF
TRBJ2-1 | . | TRBV12-3/TRBV12-4 | TRBD2 | TGTGCCAGCAGCCCCCAGGAAGGGACTAGCGGGAGAAATGAGCAGTTCTTC | CASSPQEGTSGRNEQFF
TRBJ2-7 | . | TRBV12-3/TRBV12-4 | TRBD2 | TGTGCCAGCGGCCCAGGACTAGCTAGAGGCGAGCAGTACTTC | CASGPGLARGEQYF
TRBJ2-2 | many | TRBV29-1 | TRBD2 | TGCAGCGTCGCCAAACACCCGGGACTAGCGGGCGGGGAGCTGTTTTTT | CSVAKHPGLAGGELFF
TRBJ2-3 | . | TRBV28 | . | TGTGCCAGCATCAAAAGTAGGGGGATCACAGATACGCAGTATTTT | CASIKSRGITDTQYF
TRBJ2-7 | . | TRBV7-2 | . | TGTGCCAGCAGCTTAGAATGGGCCAGTTCCCACGAGCAGTACTTC | CASSLEWASSHEQYF